This is a list of T cell receptor beta chains from one sample in a study of cytomegalovirus exposure and HLA in healthy donors. This table comes from immunoSEQ multiplex PCR, and its TCRdb copy is limited to in-frame clones, with some not included. Of 150,000 to 200,000 clones listed, around 77% were seen once; the top ten hold approximately 2.5%. Specimen: PBMCs. These receptors were collected from a man aged 60 to 75 in good health and CMV-seronegative. The CDR3 runs from the conserved cysteine through the conserved F or W.

V	J	CDR3
TRBV2	TRBJ1-6	CASSRNPRGSPLHF
TRBV2	TRBJ2-2	CASNESPSGELFF
TRBV29-1	TRBJ2-7	CSCSGPYEQYF
TRBV5-1	TRBJ2-5	CASSPHREETQYF
TRBV9	TRBJ1-4	CASSAYPLNEKLFF
TRBV5-1	TRBJ1-3	CASWGQGTGNTIYF
TRBV29-1	TRBJ1-5	CSVAGGYNQPQHF
TRBV30	TRBJ2-2	CAWGSPGGGSNTGELFF
TRBV5-1	TRBJ1-2	CASSPGGRPSYTF
TRBV9	TRBJ2-5	CASSLSGRQYF
TRBV20-1	TRBJ2-1	CSASSYNEQFF
TRBV9	TRBJ2-3	CASSIFSPSTDTQYF
TRBV5-1	TRBJ2-1	CASSLEGTGGHNEQFF
TRBV30	TRBJ2-3	CAWVDRGSADTQYF
TRBV5-1	TRBJ2-7	CASSLTGQSYEQYF
TRBV19	TRBJ1-1	CASTNQIGRDTEAFF
TRBV25-1	TRBJ1-1	CASTPGNTEAFF
TRBV6-5	TRBJ2-5	CASSTSGEQETQYF
TRBV9	TRBJ2-3	CASSVASGRSDTQYF
TRBV29-1	TRBJ2-1	CSVGPHGSGGPGEQFF
TRBV27	TRBJ2-7	CASSPGQGTSERFYEQYF
TRBV30	TRBJ2-2	CACDAPRSENTGELFF
TRBV11-3	TRBJ2-7	CASSLAAQGRDEQYF
TRBV29-1	TRBJ2-5	CSVGGQRETQYF
TRBV15	TRBJ2-7	CANPGQGPYEQYF
TRBV4-1	TRBJ1-2	CASSQVDRDRGRQYF